What follows is one T cell receptor (beta chain) and its context. The CDR3 runs to 14 residues. V lost 2 bases and J 4 bases, leaving 10 bases between the germline ends. Germline lookup yields CDR1 MNHEY and CDR2 SMNVEV (reference sequence). The data derive from a study of cytomegalovirus exposure and HLA in healthy donors. Vbeta (60) and Jbeta (13) primers were used in the PCR. As handled by the study authors: In a later analysis, some 10 million of about 80 million unique beta chains occurred in at least two donors. Generated by immunoSEQ multiplex PCR, the TCRdb table keeps only in-frame clones and is missing some. V and J calls and clone size are copied from that table; D and trimming were computed from the DNA. The data hold roughly 70,000 clones, with around 87% observed a single time.

The chain links TRBV27 to TRBJ2-3; weak D call: TRBD1 (6 bases). Material: PBMCs. The sequence derives from a woman in her 30s in good health and CMV-seropositive. The CDR3 loop is CASSLGGAADTQYF. Here the CDR3 DNA reads TGTGCCAGCAGTTTAGGGGGCGCGGCAGATACGCAGTATTTT.